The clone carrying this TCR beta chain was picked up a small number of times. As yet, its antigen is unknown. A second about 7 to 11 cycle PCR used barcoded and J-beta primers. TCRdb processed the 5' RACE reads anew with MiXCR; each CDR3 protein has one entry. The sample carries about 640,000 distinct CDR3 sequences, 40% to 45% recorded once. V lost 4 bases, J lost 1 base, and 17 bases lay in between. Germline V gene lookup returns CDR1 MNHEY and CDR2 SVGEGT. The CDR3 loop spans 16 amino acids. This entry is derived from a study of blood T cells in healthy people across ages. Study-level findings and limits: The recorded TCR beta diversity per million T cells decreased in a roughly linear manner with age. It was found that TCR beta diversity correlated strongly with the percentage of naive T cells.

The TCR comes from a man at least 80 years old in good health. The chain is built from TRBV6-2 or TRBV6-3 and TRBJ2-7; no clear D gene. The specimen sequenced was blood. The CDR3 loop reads CASSSGRAVGSYEQYF. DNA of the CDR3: TGTGCCAGCAGTTCTGGACGGGCGGTCGGGTCCTACGAGCAGTACTTC.